These T cell receptor beta chains were read from a single sample in a study of shared clonotypes between healthy human individuals. This table comes from immunoSEQ multiplex PCR, and its TCRdb copy is limited to in-frame clones, with some not included. The sample shows 2.3 million or so clones, 90% to 95% of them seen only once. The sequencing input was naive CD4+ T cells from PBMCs. The origin of the receptors is a man aged 18 to 29 in good health. Some clones in this sample may be carry-over from other donors' samples. The CDR3 runs from the conserved cysteine through the conserved F or W. Each record gives: D gene, J gene, clone size, V gene, CDR3 protein, CDR3 DNA. A D gene is named only where the DNA matches it firmly. Only some rows state a clone size, as once, few, many or a class for expanded clones.

-,TRBJ1-2,-,TRBV25-1,CASSEFGGYGYTF,TGTGCCAGCAGTGAATTCGGGGGCTATGGCTACACCTTC
TRBD1,TRBJ1-2,-,TRBV5-6,CASILGGGTGAGYTF,TGTGCCAGCATACTTGGCGGGGGAACAGGGGCCGGCTACACCTTC
TRBD1,TRBJ1-4,-,TRBV7-2,CASSSTGRTNEKLFF,TGTGCCAGCAGCTCGACAGGGCGGACTAATGAAAAACTGTTTTTT
-,TRBJ2-6,once,TRBV11-2,CASSKTGTSASVLTF,TGTGCCAGCAGCAAAACCGGGACGTCCGCCAGCGTCCTGACTTTC
-,TRBJ2-1,-,TRBV28,CASSFTGPNEQFF,TGTGCCAGCAGTTTTACAGGCCCCAATGAGCAGTTCTTC
TRBD2,TRBJ2-1,-,TRBV19,CASSPTSGSNEQFF,TGTGCCAGTAGTCCTACTAGCGGGAGCAATGAGCAGTTCTTC
TRBD2,TRBJ2-1,once,TRBV7-2,CASSYQGLAGANEQFF,TGTGCCAGCAGCTATCAAGGACTAGCGGGAGCCAATGAGCAGTTCTTC
TRBD1,TRBJ1-1,-,TRBV28,CASSVTGAGDTEAFF,TGTGCCAGCAGCGTAACAGGGGCCGGGGACACTGAAGCTTTCTTT
-,TRBJ2-1,once,TRBV7-9,CASSLRQSPNNEQFF,TGTGCCAGCAGCTTACGGCAGTCCCCAAACAATGAGCAGTTCTTC
-,TRBJ2-6,-,TRBV7-3,CASSLTKWAGANVLTF,TGTGCCAGCAGCTTAACTAAGTGGGCTGGGGCCAACGTCCTGACTTTC
-,TRBJ1-2,once,TRBV5-1,CASSLGGGNGYTF,TGCGCCAGCAGCTTGGGCGGCGGGAATGGCTACACCTTC
TRBD2,TRBJ2-7,few,TRBV4-1,CASSQGDRRFTSGSVDEQYF,TGCGCCAGCAGCCAAGGTGATAGACGGTTTACTAGCGGGAGCGTAGACGAGCAGTACTTC
-,TRBJ2-2,-,TRBV19,CASSIRDTGELFF,TGTGCCAGTAGTATCAGGGACACCGGGGAGCTGTTTTTT
-,TRBJ2-3,-,TRBV2,CASRGDTQYF,TGTGCCAGCAGAGGCGATACGCAGTATTTT
-,TRBJ2-3,-,TRBV4-2,CASSPGAGLTDTQYF,TGTGCCAGCAGCCCGGGGGCGGGACTCACAGATACGCAGTATTTT